Following are 3 T cell receptor beta chains from one sample sequenced in a study of blood T cell repertoires in COVID-19. Produced via immunoSEQ multiplex PCR; TCRdb's table is partial and in-frame only. The top ten clones hold roughly 29% of a sample with about 84,000 clones, 75% to 85% of them seen once. What was sequenced was peripheral blood. These receptors all stem from a woman older than 75 with acute or convalescent COVID-19.

This clone appeared once. The chain couples TRBV5-1 to TRBJ2-3; maybe TRBD2 (6 bases). This CDR3 is built from 14 residues. Trimming took 4 bases from V and 0 from J, leaving 9 bases between them. Germline values: CDR1 SGHRS, CDR2 YFSETQ. CDR3 bases: TGCGCCAGCAGCGCCGGGGGTAGCACAGATACGCAGTATTTT. Its protein is CASSAGGSTDTQYF.

This CDR3 reads CASSAGTGITYEQYF. The CDR3 coding sequence is TGTGCCAGCAGCGCCGGGACAGGAATTACCTACGAGCAGTACTTC. V is TRBV5-4 and J is TRBJ2-7; 8 nucleotides agree with TRBD1. Looked up from germline, CDR1 is SGHNT and CDR2 is YYREEE (reference sequence). This CDR3 contains 15 residues. The V gene end was trimmed by 4 bases and the J gene end by 2 bases; junction bases not matched to a gene: 8.

V usage is TRBV19 and J usage is TRBJ1-1, with D perhaps matching TRBD1 (5 bases). V was pared by 5 bases and J by 0 bases, with 16 bases between. The CDR3 runs 16 residues. Germline V gene sequence: CDR1 LNHDA, CDR2 SQIVND (reference sequence). In nucleotides, the CDR3 is TGTGCCAGTAGTCCCGGGGGGTTCCAACTGAACACTGAAGCTTTCTTT. This sequence encodes CASSPGGFQLNTEAFF.